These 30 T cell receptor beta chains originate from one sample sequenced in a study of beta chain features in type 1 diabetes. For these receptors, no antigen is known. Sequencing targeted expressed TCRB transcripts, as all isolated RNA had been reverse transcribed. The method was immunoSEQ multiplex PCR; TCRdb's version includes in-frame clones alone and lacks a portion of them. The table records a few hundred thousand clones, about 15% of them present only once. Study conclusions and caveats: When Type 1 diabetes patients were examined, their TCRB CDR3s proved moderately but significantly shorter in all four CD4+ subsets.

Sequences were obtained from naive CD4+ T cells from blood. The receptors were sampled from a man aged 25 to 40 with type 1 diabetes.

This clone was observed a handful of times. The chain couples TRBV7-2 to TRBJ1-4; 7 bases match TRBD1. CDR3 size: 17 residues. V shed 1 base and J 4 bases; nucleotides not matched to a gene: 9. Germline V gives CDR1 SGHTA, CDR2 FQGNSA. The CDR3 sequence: CASSLEDRWRGNEKLFF. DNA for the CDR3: TGTGCCAGCAGCTTAGAGGACAGGTGGCGGGGTAATGAAAAACTGTTTTTT.

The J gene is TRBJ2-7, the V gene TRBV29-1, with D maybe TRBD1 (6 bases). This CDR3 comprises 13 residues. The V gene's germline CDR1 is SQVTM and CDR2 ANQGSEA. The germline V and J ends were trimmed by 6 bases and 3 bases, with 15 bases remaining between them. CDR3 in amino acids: CSVKQGRGYEQYF. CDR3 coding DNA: TGCAGCGTCAAACAGGGAAGAGGCTACGAGCAGTACTTC.

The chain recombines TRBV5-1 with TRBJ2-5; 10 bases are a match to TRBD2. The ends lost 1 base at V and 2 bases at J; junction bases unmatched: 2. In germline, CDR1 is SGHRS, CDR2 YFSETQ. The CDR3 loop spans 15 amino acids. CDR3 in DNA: TGCGCCAGCAGCTTGACTAGCGGGGTGCAAGAGACCCAGTACTTC. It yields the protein CASSLTSGVQETQYF. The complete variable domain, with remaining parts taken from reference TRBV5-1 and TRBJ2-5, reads KAGVTQTPRYLIKTRGQQVTLSCSPISGHRSVSWYQQTPGQGLQFLFEYFSETQRNKGNFPGRFSGRQFSNSRSEMNVSTLELGDSALYLCASSLTSGVQETQYFGPGTRLLVL.

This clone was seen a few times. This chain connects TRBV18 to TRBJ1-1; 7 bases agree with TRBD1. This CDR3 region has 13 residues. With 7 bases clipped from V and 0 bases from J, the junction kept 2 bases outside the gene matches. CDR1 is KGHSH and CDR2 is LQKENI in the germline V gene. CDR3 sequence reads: CASLGQVNTEAFF. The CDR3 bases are TGTGCCAGCTTAGGACAGGTGAACACTGAAGCTTTCTTT.

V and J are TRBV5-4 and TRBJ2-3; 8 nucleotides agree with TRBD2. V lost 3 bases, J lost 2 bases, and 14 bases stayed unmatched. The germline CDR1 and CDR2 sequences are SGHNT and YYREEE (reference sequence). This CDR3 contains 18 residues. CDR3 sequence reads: CASSSPKTGLAYTDTQYF. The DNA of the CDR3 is TGTGCCAGCAGCTCCCCAAAGACAGGACTAGCATACACAGATACGCAGTATTTT. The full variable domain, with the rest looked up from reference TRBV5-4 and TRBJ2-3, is ETGVTQSPTHLIKTRGQQVTLRCSSQSGHNTVSWYQQALGQGPQFIFQYYREEENGRGNFPPRFSGLQFPNYSSELNVNALELDDSALYLCASSSPKTGLAYTDTQYFGPGTRLTVL.

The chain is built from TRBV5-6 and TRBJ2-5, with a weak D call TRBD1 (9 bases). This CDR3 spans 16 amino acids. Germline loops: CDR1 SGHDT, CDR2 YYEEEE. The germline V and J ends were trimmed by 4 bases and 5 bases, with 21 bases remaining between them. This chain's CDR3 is CASSALQGAGGETQYF. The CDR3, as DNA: TGTGCCAGCAGCGCGTTACAGGGGGCGGGGGGTGAGACCCAGTACTTC.

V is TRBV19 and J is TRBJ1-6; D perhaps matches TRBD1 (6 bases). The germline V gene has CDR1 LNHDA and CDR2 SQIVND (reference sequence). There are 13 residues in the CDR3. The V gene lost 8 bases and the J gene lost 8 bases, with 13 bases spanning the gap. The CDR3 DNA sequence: TGTGCCAGTGCGATAGGGGGTGATTCACCCCTCCACTTT. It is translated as CASAIGGDSPLHF. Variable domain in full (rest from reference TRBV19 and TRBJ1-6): DGGITQSPKYLFRKEGQNVTLSCEQNLNHDAMYWYRQDPGQGLRLIYYSQIVNDFQKGDIAEGYSVSREKKESFPLTVTSAQKNPTAFYLCASAIGGDSPLHFGNGTRLTVT.

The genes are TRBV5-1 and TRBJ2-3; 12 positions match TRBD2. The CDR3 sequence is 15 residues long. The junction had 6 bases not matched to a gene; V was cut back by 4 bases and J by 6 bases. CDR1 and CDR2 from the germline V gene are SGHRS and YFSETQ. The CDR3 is CASSETSGRGDTQYF. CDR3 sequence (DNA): TGCGCCAGCAGCGAGACTAGCGGGAGAGGGGATACGCAGTATTTT.

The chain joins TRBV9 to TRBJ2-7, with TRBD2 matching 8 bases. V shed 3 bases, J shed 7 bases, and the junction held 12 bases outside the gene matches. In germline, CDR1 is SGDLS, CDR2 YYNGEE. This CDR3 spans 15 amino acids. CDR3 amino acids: CASSAAGGGPLEQYF. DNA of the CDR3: TGTGCCAGCAGCGCCGCGGGCGGGGGGCCCCTTGAGCAGTACTTC.

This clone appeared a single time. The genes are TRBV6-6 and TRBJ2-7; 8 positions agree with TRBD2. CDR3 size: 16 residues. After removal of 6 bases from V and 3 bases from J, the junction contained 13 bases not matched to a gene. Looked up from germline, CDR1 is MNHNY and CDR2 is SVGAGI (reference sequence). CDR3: CASRGREAKGIYEQYF. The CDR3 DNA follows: TGTGCCAGCAGGGGGCGGGAGGCGAAAGGGATCTACGAGCAGTACTTC.

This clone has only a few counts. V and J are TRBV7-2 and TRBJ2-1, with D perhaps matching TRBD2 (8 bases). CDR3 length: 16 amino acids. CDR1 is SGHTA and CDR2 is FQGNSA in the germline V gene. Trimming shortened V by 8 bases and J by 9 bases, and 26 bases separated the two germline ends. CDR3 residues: CASGPRGGGRPGEQFF. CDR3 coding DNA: TGTGCCAGCGGACCCCGAGGGGGCGGGAGGCCTGGTGAGCAGTTCTTC. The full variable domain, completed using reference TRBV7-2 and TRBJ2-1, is GAGVSQSPSNKVTEKGKDVELRCDPISGHTALYWYRQSLGQGLEFLIYFQGNSAPDKSGLPSDRFSAERTGGSVSTLTIQRTQQEDSAVYLCASGPRGGGRPGEQFFGPGTRLTVL.

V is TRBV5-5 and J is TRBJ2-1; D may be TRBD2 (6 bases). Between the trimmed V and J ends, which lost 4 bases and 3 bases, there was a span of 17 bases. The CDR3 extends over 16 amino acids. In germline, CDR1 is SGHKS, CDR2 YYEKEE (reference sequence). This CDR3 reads CASSPRGLGLYNEQFF. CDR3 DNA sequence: TGTGCCAGCAGCCCAAGAGGACTGGGACTCTACAATGAGCAGTTCTTC.

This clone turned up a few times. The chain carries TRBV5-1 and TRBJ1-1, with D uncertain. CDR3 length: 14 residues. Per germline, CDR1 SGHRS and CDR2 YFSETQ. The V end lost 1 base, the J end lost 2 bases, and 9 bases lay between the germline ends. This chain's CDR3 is CASSLSSDNTEAFF. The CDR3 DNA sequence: TGCGCCAGCAGCTTGTCCAGCGATAACACTGAAGCTTTCTTT.

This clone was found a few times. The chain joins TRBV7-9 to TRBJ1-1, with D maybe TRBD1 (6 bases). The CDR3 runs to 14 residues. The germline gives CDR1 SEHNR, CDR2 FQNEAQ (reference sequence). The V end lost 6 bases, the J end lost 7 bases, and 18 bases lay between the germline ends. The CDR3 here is CASRPDRRGSEAFF. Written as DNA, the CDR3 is TGTGCCAGCAGACCAGACAGGAGAGGGAGTGAAGCTTTCTTT.

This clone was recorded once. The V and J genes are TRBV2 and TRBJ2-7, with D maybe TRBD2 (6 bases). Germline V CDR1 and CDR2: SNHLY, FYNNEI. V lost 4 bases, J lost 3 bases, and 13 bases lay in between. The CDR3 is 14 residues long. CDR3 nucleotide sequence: TGTGCCAGCAGTGTGGTCGGGAGCGGCTACGAGCAGTACTTC. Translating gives CASSVVGSGYEQYF.

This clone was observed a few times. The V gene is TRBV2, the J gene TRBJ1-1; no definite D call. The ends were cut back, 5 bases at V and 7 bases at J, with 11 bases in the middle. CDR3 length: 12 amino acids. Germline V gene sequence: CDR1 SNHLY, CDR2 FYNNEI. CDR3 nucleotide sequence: TGTGCCAGCAGTACAACGGGGAATGAAGCTTTCTTT. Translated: CASSTTGNEAFF.

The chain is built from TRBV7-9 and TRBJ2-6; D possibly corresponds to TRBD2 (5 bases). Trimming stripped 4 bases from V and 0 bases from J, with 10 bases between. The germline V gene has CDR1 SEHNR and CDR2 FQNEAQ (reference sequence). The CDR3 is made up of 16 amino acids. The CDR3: CASSWKRSSGANVLTF. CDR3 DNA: TGTGCCAGCAGCTGGAAGCGGAGCTCTGGGGCCAACGTCCTGACTTTC. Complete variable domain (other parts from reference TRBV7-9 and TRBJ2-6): DTGVSQNPRHKITKRGQNVTFRCDPISEHNRLYWYRQTLGQGPEFLTYFQNEAQLEKSRLLSDRFSAERPKGSFSTLEIQRTEQGDSAMYLCASSWKRSSGANVLTFGAGSRLTVL.

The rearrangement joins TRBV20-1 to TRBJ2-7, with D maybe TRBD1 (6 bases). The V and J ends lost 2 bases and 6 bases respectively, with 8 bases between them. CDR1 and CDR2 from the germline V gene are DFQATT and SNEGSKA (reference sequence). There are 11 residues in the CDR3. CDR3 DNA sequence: TGCAGTGCTAGAACAGGGAGCGAGCAGTACTTC. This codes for CSARTGSEQYF.

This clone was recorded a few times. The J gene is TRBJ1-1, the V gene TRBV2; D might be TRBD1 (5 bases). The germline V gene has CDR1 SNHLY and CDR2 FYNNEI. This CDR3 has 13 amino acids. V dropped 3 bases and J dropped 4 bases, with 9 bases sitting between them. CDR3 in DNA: TGTGCCAGCAGTGAGCAGGGCGGCACTGAAGCTTTCTTT. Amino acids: CASSEQGGTEAFF.

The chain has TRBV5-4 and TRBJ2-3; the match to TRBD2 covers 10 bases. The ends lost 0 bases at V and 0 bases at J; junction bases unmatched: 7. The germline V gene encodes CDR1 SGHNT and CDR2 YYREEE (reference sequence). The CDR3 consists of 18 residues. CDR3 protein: CASSLVTSGDLSTDTQYF. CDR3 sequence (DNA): TGTGCCAGCAGCTTGGTCACTAGCGGGGACCTTAGCACAGATACGCAGTATTTT. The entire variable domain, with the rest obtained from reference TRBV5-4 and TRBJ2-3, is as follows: ETGVTQSPTHLIKTRGQQVTLRCSSQSGHNTVSWYQQALGQGPQFIFQYYREEENGRGNFPPRFSGLQFPNYSSELNVNALELDDSALYLCASSLVTSGDLSTDTQYFGPGTRLTVL.

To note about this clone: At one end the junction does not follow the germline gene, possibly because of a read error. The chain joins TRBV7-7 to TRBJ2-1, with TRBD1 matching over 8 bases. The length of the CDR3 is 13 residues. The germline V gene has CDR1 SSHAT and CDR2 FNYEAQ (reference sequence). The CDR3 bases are TGTGCTAGCAGCTTGGACAGGGAAAATGAGCAGTTCTTC. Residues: CASSLDRENEQFF. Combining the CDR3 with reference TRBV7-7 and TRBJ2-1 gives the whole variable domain GAGVSQSPRYKVTKRGQDVTLRCDPISSHATLYWYQQALGQGPEFLTYFNYEAQPDKSGLPSDRFSAERPEGSISTLTIQRTEQRDSAMYRCASSLDRENEQFFGPGTRLTVL.

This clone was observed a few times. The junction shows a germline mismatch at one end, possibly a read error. Here the CDR3 reads CASSVAGTRGPNEQFF. In DNA, the CDR3 is TGTGCCAGCAGCGTAGCCGGGACTAGGGGGCCCAATGAGCAGTTCTTC. V usage is TRBV7-9 and J usage is TRBJ2-1; a possible D gene is TRBD2 (8 bases). The germline CDR1 and CDR2 sequences are SEHNR and FQNEAQ (reference sequence). This CDR3 has 16 residues.

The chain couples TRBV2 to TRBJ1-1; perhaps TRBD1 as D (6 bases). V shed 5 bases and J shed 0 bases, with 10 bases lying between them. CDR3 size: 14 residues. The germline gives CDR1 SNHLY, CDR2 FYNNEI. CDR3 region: CASSPQGMNTEAFF. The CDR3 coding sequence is TGTGCCAGCAGTCCACAGGGCATGAACACTGAAGCTTTCTTT.

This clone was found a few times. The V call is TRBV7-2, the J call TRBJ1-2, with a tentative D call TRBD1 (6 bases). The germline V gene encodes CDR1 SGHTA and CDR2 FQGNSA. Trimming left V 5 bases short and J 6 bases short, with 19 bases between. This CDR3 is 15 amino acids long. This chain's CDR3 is CASSATGGATNGYTF. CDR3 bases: TGTGCCAGCAGCGCCACCGGGGGGGCGACGAATGGCTACACCTTC.

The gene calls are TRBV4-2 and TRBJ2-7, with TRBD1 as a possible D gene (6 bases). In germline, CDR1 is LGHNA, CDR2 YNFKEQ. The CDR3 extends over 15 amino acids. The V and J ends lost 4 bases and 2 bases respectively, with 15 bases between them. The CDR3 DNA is TGTGCCAGCAGCCGCTTGGGGGCAGAGACCTACGAGCAGTACTTC. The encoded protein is CASSRLGAETYEQYF.

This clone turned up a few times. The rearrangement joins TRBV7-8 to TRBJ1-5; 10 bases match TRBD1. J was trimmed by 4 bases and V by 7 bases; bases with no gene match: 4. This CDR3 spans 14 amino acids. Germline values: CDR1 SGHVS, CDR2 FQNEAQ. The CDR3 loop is CASTMDRGNQPQHF. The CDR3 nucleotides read TGTGCCAGCACCATGGACAGGGGGAATCAGCCCCAGCATTTT.

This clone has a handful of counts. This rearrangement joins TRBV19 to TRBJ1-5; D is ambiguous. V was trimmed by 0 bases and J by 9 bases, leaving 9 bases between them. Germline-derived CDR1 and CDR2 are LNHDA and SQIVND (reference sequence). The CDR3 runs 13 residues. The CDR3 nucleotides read TGTGCCAGTAGTATAGATGCCGGAGGGCCCCAGCATTTT. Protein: CASSIDAGGPQHF.

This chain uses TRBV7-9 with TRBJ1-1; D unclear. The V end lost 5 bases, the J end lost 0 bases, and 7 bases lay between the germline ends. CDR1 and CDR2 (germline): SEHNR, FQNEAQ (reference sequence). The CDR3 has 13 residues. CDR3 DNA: TGTGCCAGCAGCGAACGGGTGAACACTGAAGCTTTCTTT. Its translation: CASSERVNTEAFF.

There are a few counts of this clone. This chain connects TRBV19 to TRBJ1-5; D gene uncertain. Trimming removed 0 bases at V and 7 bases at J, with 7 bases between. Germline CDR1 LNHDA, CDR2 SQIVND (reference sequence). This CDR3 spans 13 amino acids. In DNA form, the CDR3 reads TGTGCCAGTAGTATAGAGGGAGGCCAGCCCCAGCATTTT. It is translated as CASSIEGGQPQHF.

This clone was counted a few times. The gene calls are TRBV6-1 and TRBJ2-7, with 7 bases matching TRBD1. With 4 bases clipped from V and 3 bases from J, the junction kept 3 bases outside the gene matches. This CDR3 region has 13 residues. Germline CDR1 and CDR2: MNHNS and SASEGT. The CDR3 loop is CASSGTGDYEQYF. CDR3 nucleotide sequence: TGTGCCAGCAGTGGGACAGGAGACTACGAGCAGTACTTC.